The T cell receptor beta chain described here comes from a study of T cell changes during pregnancy in multiple sclerosis (dated by TCRdb to the late 2010s). Context from the whole study: In women with multiple sclerosis, the researchers looked at how the T cell repertoire shifted as pregnancy progressed.

Remarks on this clone: The clone's antigen remains unknown. No much larger clone exists at a distance of one base, and base qualities are not known.

Taken from the germline V gene, the CDR1 and CDR2 loops are ENHRY and SYGVKD. Trimming removed 3 bases from V and 3 bases from J; the gene matches leave 3 bases unexplained. From the cysteine up to the phenylalanine, the CDR3 has a length of 15 residues. Only the CDR3 DNA is retained, 45 bases long and in frame from the first base. Preparation of the library involved the immunoSEQ multiplex PCR assay. TCRdb carries this immuneACCESS record with in-frame sequences only. Its versions omit some clonotypes, under half of them owing to an unresolved V gene in the studies checked, with the rest unexplained. In this sample the table shows more than 90,000 clones, around nine tenths of which occur a single time. The ten biggest clones cover less than 2% of the sample.

The sequencing used peripheral blood, collected in the third trimester of pregnancy. This receptor was identified in a female donor with multiple sclerosis, enrolled in a pregnancy study. This receptor chain uses TRBV10-3 and TRBJ2-3; 10 nucleotides in the junction match TRBD2. The CDR3 in this case is CAISEGLAETDTQYF. The DNA reads TGTGCCATCAGTGAAGGACTAGCGGAAACAGATACGCAGTATTTT.